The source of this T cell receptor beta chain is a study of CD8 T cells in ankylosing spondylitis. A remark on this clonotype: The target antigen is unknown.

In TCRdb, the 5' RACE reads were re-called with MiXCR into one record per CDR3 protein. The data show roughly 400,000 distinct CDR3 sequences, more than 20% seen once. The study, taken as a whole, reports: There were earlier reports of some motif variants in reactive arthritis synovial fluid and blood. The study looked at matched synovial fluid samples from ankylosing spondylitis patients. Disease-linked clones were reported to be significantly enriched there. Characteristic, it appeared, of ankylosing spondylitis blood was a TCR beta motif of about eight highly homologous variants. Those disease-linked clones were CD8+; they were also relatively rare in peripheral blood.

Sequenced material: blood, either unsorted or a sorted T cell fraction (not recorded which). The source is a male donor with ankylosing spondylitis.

For the CDR3, the DNA is TGTGCCAGCAGAGAACTAGCGTGGAGAACAGATACGCAGTATTTT. This codes for CASRELAWRTDTQYF. The chain recombines TRBV2 with TRBJ2-3; TRBD2 aligns across 7 bases. The junction had 9 bases not matched to a gene; V was cut back by 6 bases and J by 3 bases. Looked up from germline, CDR1 is SNHLY and CDR2 is FYNNEI. This CDR3 has 15 amino acids.